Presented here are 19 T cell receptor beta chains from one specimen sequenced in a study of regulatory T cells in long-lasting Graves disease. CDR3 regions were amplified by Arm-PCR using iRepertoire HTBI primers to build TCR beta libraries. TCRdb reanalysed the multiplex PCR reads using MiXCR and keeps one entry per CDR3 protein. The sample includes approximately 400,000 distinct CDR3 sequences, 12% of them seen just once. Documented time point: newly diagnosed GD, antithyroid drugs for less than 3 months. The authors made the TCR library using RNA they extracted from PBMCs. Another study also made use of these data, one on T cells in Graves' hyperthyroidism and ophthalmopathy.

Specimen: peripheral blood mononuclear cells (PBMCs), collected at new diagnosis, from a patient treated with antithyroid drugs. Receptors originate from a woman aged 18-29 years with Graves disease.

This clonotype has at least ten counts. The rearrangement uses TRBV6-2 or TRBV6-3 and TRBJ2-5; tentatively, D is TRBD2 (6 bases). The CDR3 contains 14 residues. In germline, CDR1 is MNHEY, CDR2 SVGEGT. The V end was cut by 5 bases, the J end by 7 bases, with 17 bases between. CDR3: CASSEGRTVLTQYF. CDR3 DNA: TGTGCCAGCAGTGAAGGGAGGACTGTTTTGACCCAGTACTTC.

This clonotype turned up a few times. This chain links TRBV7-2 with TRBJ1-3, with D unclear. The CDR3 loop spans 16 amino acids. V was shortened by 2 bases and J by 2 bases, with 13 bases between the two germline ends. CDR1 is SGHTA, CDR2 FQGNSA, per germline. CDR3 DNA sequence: TGTGCCAGCAGCTTATTAAGGGAAGCTGCTGGAAACACCATATATTTT. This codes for CASSLLREAAGNTIYF.

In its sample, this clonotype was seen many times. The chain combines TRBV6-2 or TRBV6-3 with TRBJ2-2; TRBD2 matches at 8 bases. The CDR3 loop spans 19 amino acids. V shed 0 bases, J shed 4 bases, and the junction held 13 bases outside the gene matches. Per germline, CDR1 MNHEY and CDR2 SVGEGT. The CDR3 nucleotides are TGTGCCAGCAGTTACTCCTTATCAGGACTAGCAGGTTCCACCGGGGAGCTGTTTTTT. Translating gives CASSYSLSGLAGSTGELFF.

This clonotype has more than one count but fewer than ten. CDR3 amino acids: CSASTGGIRNTEAFF. The CDR3 DNA reads as TGCAGTGCTAGCACTGGGGGCATTAGGAACACTGAAGCTTTCTTT. This sequence joins TRBV20-1 and TRBJ1-1, with a weak D call TRBD1 (6 bases). Germline-derived CDR1 and CDR2 are DFQATT and SNEGSKA (reference sequence). This CDR3 comprises 15 residues. Trimming shortened V by 3 bases and J by 1 base, and 15 bases separated the two germline ends.

The CDR3 is CASLSRPLLSTEAFF. The CDR3 DNA is TGTGCCAGCCTATCGCGACCCCTTTTGAGCACTGAAGCTTTCTTT. The chain combines TRBV2 with TRBJ1-1; no clear D gene. The CDR3 extends over 15 amino acids. V was trimmed by 8 bases and J by 4 bases, leaving 20 bases between them. CDR1 and CDR2 (germline): SNHLY, FYNNEI.

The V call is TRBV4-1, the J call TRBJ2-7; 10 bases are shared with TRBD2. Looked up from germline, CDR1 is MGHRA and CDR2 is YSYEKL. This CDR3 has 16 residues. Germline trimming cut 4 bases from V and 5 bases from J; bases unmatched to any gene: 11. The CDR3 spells CASSPAPSGRSNEQYF. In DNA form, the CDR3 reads TGCGCCAGCAGCCCAGCCCCTAGCGGGAGAAGCAACGAGCAGTACTTC.

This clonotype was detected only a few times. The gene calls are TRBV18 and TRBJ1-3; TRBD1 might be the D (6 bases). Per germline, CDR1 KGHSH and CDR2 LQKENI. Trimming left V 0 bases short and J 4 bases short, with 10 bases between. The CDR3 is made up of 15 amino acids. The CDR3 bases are TGTGCCAGCTCACCACCCAAGACAGGAGGAAACACCATATATTTT. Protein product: CASSPPKTGGNTIYF.

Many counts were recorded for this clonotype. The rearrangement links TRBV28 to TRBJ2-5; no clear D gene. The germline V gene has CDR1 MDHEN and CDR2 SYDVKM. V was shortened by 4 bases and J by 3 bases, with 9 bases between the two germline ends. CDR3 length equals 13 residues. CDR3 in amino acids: CASSSLAKETQYF. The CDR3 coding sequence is TGTGCCAGCAGTTCTCTCGCCAAAGAGACCCAGTACTTC.

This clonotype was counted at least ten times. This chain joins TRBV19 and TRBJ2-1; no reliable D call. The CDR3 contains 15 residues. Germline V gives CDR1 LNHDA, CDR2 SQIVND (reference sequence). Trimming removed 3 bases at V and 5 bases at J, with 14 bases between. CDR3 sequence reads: CASSIFTPLDNEQFF. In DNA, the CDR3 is TGTGCCAGTAGTATCTTTACCCCCTTAGACAATGAGCAGTTCTTC.

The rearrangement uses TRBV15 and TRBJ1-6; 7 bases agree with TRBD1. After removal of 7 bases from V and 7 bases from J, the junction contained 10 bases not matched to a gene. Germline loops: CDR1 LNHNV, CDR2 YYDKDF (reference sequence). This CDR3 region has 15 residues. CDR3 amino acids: CATTKFGTENSPLHF. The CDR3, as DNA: TGTGCCACCACCAAATTCGGGACAGAAAATTCACCCCTCCACTTT.

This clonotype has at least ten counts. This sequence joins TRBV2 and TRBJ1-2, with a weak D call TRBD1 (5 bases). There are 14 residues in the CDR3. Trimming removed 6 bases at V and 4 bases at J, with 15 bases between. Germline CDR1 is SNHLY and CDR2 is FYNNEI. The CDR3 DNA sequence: TGTGCCAGCAGACCCTCGGGGGTACTCTATGGCTACACCTTC. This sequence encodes CASRPSGVLYGYTF.

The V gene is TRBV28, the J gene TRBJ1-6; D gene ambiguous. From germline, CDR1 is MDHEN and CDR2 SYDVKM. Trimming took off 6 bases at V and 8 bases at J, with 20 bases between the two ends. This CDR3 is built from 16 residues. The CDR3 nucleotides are TGTGCCAGCAGGAGAATGGAGTTCCCGGTCGATTCACCCCTCCACTTT. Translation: CASRRMEFPVDSPLHF.

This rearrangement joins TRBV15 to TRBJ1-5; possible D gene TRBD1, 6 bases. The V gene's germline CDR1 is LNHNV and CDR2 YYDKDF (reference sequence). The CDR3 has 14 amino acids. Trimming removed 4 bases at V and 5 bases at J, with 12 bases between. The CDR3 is CATSTDRTYQPQHF. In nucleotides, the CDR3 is TGTGCCACCAGCACGGACAGAACCTATCAGCCCCAGCATTTT.

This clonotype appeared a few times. The CDR3: CSASVRLAKNIQYF. The CDR3 DNA follows: TGCAGTGCTAGTGTGCGGCTAGCCAAAAACATTCAGTACTTC. The chain employs TRBV20-1 and TRBJ2-4; D is unclear. The ends were cut back, 3 bases at V and 0 bases at J, with 9 bases in the middle. This CDR3 is 14 amino acids long. Per germline, CDR1 DFQATT and CDR2 SNEGSKA (reference sequence).

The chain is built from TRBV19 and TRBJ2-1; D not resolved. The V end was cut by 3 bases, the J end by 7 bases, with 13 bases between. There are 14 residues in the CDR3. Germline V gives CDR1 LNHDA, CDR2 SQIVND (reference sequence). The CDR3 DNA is TGTGCCAGTAGTATGGTAGGTTCCAAAAATGAGCAGTTCTTC. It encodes CASSMVGSKNEQFF.

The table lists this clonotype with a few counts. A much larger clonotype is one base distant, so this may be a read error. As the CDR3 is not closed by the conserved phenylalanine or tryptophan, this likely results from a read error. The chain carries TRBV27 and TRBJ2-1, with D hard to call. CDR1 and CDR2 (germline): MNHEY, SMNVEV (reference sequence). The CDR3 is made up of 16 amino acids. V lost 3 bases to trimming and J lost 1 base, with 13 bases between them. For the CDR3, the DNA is TGTGCCAGCAGTTTGATTTCGACTTTTTCCTACAATGAGCAGTTCCTC. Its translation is CASSLISTFSYNEQFL.

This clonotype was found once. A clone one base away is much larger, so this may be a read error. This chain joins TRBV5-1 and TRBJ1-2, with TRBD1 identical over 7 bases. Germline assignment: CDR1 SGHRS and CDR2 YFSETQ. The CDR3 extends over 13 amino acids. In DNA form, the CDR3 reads TGCGCCAGCAGCTTACAAGGGGGCGATGGCTACGCCTTC. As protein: CASSLQGGDGYAF.

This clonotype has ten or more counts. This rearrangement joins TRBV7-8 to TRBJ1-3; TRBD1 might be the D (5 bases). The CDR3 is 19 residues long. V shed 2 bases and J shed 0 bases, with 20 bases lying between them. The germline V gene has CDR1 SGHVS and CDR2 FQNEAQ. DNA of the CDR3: TGTGCCAGCAGCTTAAGAATCGAGGGAGAGGGGCTCTCTGGAAACACCATATATTTT. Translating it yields CASSLRIEGEGLSGNTIYF.

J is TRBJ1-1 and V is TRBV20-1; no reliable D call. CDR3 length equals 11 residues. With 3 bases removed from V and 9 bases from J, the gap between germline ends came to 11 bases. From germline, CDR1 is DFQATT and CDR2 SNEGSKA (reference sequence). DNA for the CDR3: TGCAGTGCTAGTTTGCCAGATCAAGCTTTCTTT. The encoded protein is CSASLPDQAFF.